What follows are 30 T cell receptor beta chains derived from one specimen sequenced in a study of control samples from healthy donors and cancer patients. Measured with immunoSEQ multiplex PCR; TCRdb has only the in-frame clones, and not every one. Of some 97,000 clones detected, about 90% appear once; the ten largest clones hold over 15%. Material: blood. The receptors stem from a woman aged 50 to 65 in good health.

This rearrangement joins TRBV2 to TRBJ1-1, with D perhaps matching TRBD1 (5 bases). This CDR3 region has 12 residues. Germline assignment: CDR1 SNHLY and CDR2 FYNNEI. Trimming stripped 8 bases from V and 0 bases from J, with 7 bases between. The CDR3 DNA follows: TGTGCCAGCTTCAGGGTGAACACTGAAGCTTTCTTT. Its translation is CASFRVNTEAFF.

This chain connects TRBV6-5 to TRBJ2-5; TRBD1 matches at 11 bases. V was pared by 2 bases and J by 5 bases, with 1 base of the junction left unmatched. Germline lookup yields CDR1 MNHEY and CDR2 SVGAGI. The CDR3 runs to 14 residues. CDR3 in amino acids: CASSYGTGGETQYF. CDR3 sequence (DNA): TGTGCCAGCAGTTACGGGACAGGGGGGGAGACCCAGTACTTC.

The CDR3: CASSLDGSYEQYV. CDR3 DNA: TGTGCCAGCAGCTTGGACGGATCCTACGAGCAGTACGTC. The V gene is TRBV5-5, the J gene TRBJ2-7; D remains unclear. Looked up from germline, CDR1 is SGHKS and CDR2 is YYEKEE (reference sequence). V dropped 0 bases and J dropped 1 base, with 5 bases sitting between them. This CDR3 has 13 residues.

V usage is TRBV5-1 and J usage is TRBJ1-2; 7 bases are shared with TRBD1. This CDR3 has 14 amino acids. After removal of 4 bases from V and 8 bases from J, the junction contained 11 bases not matched to a gene. Germline V gives CDR1 SGHRS, CDR2 YFSETQ. The CDR3 nucleotides are TGCGCCAGCAGCACCCCAGGGGGTTTCTGGGGCTACACCTTC. It encodes CASSTPGGFWGYTF.

The chain carries TRBV9 and TRBJ1-4, with D uncertain. This CDR3 has 16 amino acids. Germline values: CDR1 SGDLS, CDR2 YYNGEE. Trimming cost V 4 bases and J 0 bases, with 13 bases left between them. The CDR3 spells CASSPRSVATNEKLFF. CDR3 coding DNA: TGTGCCAGCAGCCCGCGTTCGGTTGCAACTAATGAAAAACTGTTTTTT. Looking up the rest from reference TRBV9 and TRBJ1-4 gives the full variable domain: DSGVTQTPKHLITATGQRVTLRCSPRSGDLSVYWYQQSLDQGLQFLIQYYNGEERAKGNILERFSAQQFPDLHSELNLSSLELGDSALYFCASSPRSVATNEKLFFGSGTQLSVL.

The genes are TRBV30 and TRBJ1-1; D possibly corresponds to TRBD1 (5 bases). Per germline, CDR1 GTSNPN and CDR2 SVGIG (reference sequence). CDR3 length equals 10 residues. Trimming stripped 5 bases from V and 11 bases from J, with 12 bases between. CDR3 amino acids: CAWGRATAFF. As DNA, the CDR3 is TGTGCCTGGGGCAGGGCCACGGCTTTCTTT.

V gene TRBV5-1 combines with J gene TRBJ2-1, with unresolved D. With 1 base removed from V and 0 bases from J, the gap between germline ends came to 11 bases. The germline gives CDR1 SGHRS, CDR2 YFSETQ. The CDR3 consists of 16 residues. The CDR3 reads CASSLSTVYSYNEQFF. The CDR3 DNA follows: TGCGCCAGCAGCTTGAGTACGGTCTACTCCTACAATGAGCAGTTCTTC. The full variable domain, in which reference TRBV5-1 and TRBJ2-1 provide the parts outside the CDR3, is KAGVTQTPRYLIKTRGQQVTLSCSPISGHRSVSWYQQTPGQGLQFLFEYFSETQRNKGNFPGRFSGRQFSNSRSEMNVSTLELGDSALYLCASSLSTVYSYNEQFFGPGTRLTVL.

The chain uses TRBV28 and TRBJ2-7, with 11 nucleotides matching TRBD2. After removal of 6 bases from V and 4 bases from J, the junction contained 14 bases not matched to a gene. Germline V gene lookup returns CDR1 MDHEN and CDR2 SYDVKM. There are 17 residues in the CDR3. Here the CDR3 DNA reads TGTGCCAGCAGCCCGGGGGGGTCTAGCGGGAGGCAATACGAGCAGTACGTC. This gives the protein CASSPGGSSGRQYEQYV.

The chain couples TRBV6-2 or TRBV6-3 to TRBJ2-1; maybe TRBD1 (5 bases). CDR1 is MNHEY and CDR2 is SVGEGT in the germline V gene. The CDR3 has 12 amino acids. Trimming pared 6 bases from V and 7 bases from J, leaving 10 bases between. The CDR3 here is CASSQGVNEQFF. The CDR3, as DNA: TGTGCCAGCAGCCAAGGGGTGAATGAGCAGTTCTTC.

The chain is built from TRBV18 and TRBJ1-5; D perhaps matches TRBD1 (6 bases). V gave up 3 bases and J gave up 6 bases, with 18 bases separating them. CDR1 and CDR2 from the germline V gene are KGHSH and LQKENI. The CDR3 has 16 amino acids. The CDR3 is CASSPSPRTVLQPQHF. CDR3 bases: TGTGCCAGCTCACCCAGCCCGCGGACAGTTCTTCAGCCCCAGCATTTT.

The chain has TRBV9 and TRBJ1-2, with D tentatively TRBD1 (6 bases). CDR1 is SGDLS and CDR2 is YYNGEE in the germline V gene. This CDR3 comprises 14 residues. V was pared by 9 bases and J by 3 bases, with 18 bases between. The CDR3 loop reads CATSEAGEDYGYTF. The DNA for the CDR3 is TGTGCCACCTCAGAGGCAGGGGAGGACTATGGCTACACCTTC.

This sequence joins TRBV7-2 and TRBJ1-1; D uncertain. Germline CDR1 reads SGHTA; CDR2 reads FQGNSA. The CDR3 runs to 15 residues. Deletions cut 6 bases from V and 0 bases from J, with 14 bases between. Here the CDR3 DNA reads TGTGCCAGCAGATACGGAGCGGGTATGAACACTGAAGCTTTCTTT. Translation: CASRYGAGMNTEAFF.

The chain joins TRBV29-1 to TRBJ1-2; D remains unclear. Trimming pared 0 bases from V and 0 bases from J, leaving 14 bases between. The CDR3 has 16 residues. The germline CDR1 and CDR2 sequences are SQVTM and ANQGSEA. The DNA of the CDR3 is TGCAGCGTTGAAGAAAGGGCAGTGAGAGCTAACTATGGCTACACCTTC. Protein product: CSVEERAVRANYGYTF.

The V call is TRBV4-1, the J call TRBJ2-1; 10 nucleotides agree with TRBD2. The V segment lost 2 bases and the J segment 0 bases; nucleotides outside the gene matches: 13. The CDR3 extends over 20 amino acids. CDR1 MGHRA and CDR2 YSYEKL come from the germline V gene. The CDR3 DNA reads as TGCGCCAGCAGCCAAATACCCGGGACTAGCGCTTATAGCTCCTACAATGAGCAGTTCTTC. As protein: CASSQIPGTSAYSSYNEQFF.

V gene TRBV27 combines with J gene TRBJ2-2; TRBD1 is a possible D gene (6 bases). Trimming stripped 6 bases from V and 5 bases from J, with 13 bases between. This CDR3 has 14 residues. Germline V CDR1 and CDR2: MNHEY, SMNVEV (reference sequence). This CDR3 is CASRPQGWTGELFF. The CDR3 DNA is TGTGCCAGCAGACCACAGGGTTGGACCGGGGAGCTGTTTTTT.

This clone was seen just once. This CDR3 reads CASRKTGTIYQPQHF. Written as DNA, the CDR3 is TGTGCCAGCAGGAAAACCGGGACAATATATCAGCCCCAGCATTTT. The V gene is TRBV6-5, the J gene TRBJ1-5, with D tentatively TRBD1 (6 bases). Trimming shortened V by 6 bases and J by 5 bases, and 17 bases separated the two germline ends. Germline lookup yields CDR1 MNHEY and CDR2 SVGAGI. The length of the CDR3 is 15 residues.

The genes are TRBV7-8 and TRBJ1-6; no clear D. CDR1 SGHVS and CDR2 FQNEAQ come from the germline V gene. V was trimmed by 6 bases and J by 7 bases, leaving 19 bases between them. The CDR3 length is 16 residues. The CDR3 reads CASRSRTGGENSPLHF. CDR3 nucleotides: TGTGCCAGCAGGTCTAGGACGGGAGGCGAGAATTCACCCCTCCACTTT.

The J gene is TRBJ1-6, the V gene TRBV19; a possible D gene is TRBD1 (5 bases). This CDR3 contains 15 residues. V lost 5 bases to trimming and J lost 6 bases, with 14 bases between them. Germline V gives CDR1 LNHDA, CDR2 SQIVND (reference sequence). The CDR3 is CASSLGDRSNSPLHF. The CDR3 nucleotides read TGTGCCAGTAGTTTGGGAGACAGAAGTAATTCACCCCTCCACTTT.

The CDR3 loop reads CASSLPGLGYTF. The CDR3 nucleotides read TGTGCCAGCAGCTTGCCAGGGCTCGGCTACACCTTC. The rearrangement joins TRBV7-9 to TRBJ1-2; tentatively, D is TRBD1 (5 bases). V lost 3 bases and J lost 8, with 10 bases in between. CDR3 length: 12 residues. Germline loops: CDR1 SEHNR, CDR2 FQNEAQ (reference sequence).

CDR3 sequence (DNA): TGCGCCAGCAGCCAAGGCCCAGGGAGGGGACTTGGAGAGACCCAGTACTTC. Translating gives CASSQGPGRGLGETQYF. The chain uses TRBV4-1 and TRBJ2-5; TRBD2 agrees at 7 bases. This CDR3 contains 17 residues. Germline loops: CDR1 MGHRA, CDR2 YSYEKL. With V trimmed by 1 base and J by 4 bases, 12 bases remained unmatched.

The chain links TRBV19 to TRBJ1-1; D possibly corresponds to TRBD1 (6 bases). The V and J ends lost 3 bases and 3 bases respectively, with 14 bases between them. The V gene's germline CDR1 is LNHDA and CDR2 SQIVND (reference sequence). This CDR3 is built from 15 residues. The CDR3 DNA follows: TGTGCCAGTAGTATTTATGGCAGGGGTGACACTGAAGCTTTCTTT. Translation: CASSIYGRGDTEAFF.

This clone was seen a single time. The CDR3 reads CAWRGEWTEAFF. The CDR3, as DNA: TGTGCCTGGAGGGGGGAGTGGACTGAAGCTTTCTTT. J is TRBJ1-1 and V is TRBV30, with D perhaps TRBD1 (5 bases). The germline V gene encodes CDR1 GTSNPN and CDR2 SVGIG (reference sequence). CDR3 size: 12 residues. V dropped 3 bases and J dropped 5 bases, with 10 bases sitting between them.

The gene calls are TRBV27 and TRBJ1-2; D unclear. Germline V lookup: CDR1 MNHEY, CDR2 SMNVEV (reference sequence). The CDR3 spans 14 residues. V was trimmed by 0 bases and J by 0 bases, leaving 5 bases between them. The CDR3 DNA follows: TGTGCCAGCAGTTTATCGGGTACTAACTATGGCTACACCTTC. It translates to CASSLSGTNYGYTF.

The CDR3 here is CASSPRGGMGGGYTF. DNA for the CDR3: TGTGCCAGCAGTCCGCGAGGAGGTATGGGCGGCGGCTACACCTTC. The chain is built from TRBV6-4 and TRBJ1-2; no definite D call. The V gene's germline CDR1 is MRHNA and CDR2 SNTAGT. V gave up 5 bases and J gave up 8 bases, with 21 bases separating them. This CDR3 contains 15 residues.

The chain has TRBV21-1 and TRBJ2-2; the table calls TRBD2, which could not be checked here. TRBV21-1 is described as a pseudogene. The CDR3 is made up of 16 amino acids. CDR3 protein: CASNSGTSGNTGELFF. The CDR3, as DNA: TGTGCCAGCAACTCCGGGACTAGCGGTAACACCGGGGAGCTGTTTTTT.

In this sample, this clone turned up once. The chain carries TRBV7-3 and TRBJ1-5; 7 nucleotides line up with TRBD1. This CDR3 has 17 residues. Germline V gives CDR1 SGHTA, CDR2 FQGTGA. V lost 6 bases and J lost 3; bases outside the gene matches: 14. In nucleotides, the CDR3 is TGTGCCAGCAGTTCCCGGTCACAGGGGTTCCTCAATCAGCCCCAGCATTTT. It yields the protein CASSSRSQGFLNQPQHF. Full variable domain (rest looked up from reference TRBV7-3 and TRBJ1-5): GAGVSQTPSNKVTEKGKYVELRCDPISGHTALYWYRQSLGQGPEFLIYFQGTGAADDSGLPNDRFFAVRPEGSVSTLKIQRTERGDSAVYLCASSSRSQGFLNQPQHFGDGTRLSIL.

The chain uses TRBV4-2 and TRBJ1-2; no firm D call. Germline CDR1 LGHNA, CDR2 YNFKEQ. V was pared by 0 bases and J by 1 base, with 12 bases between. The CDR3 is 16 amino acids. DNA for the CDR3: TGTGCCAGCAGCCAAGACAGCTGGGGTGTTAACTATGGCTACACCTTC. Its translation is CASSQDSWGVNYGYTF.

The chain's CDR3 is CASSIGGARSYNEQFF. CDR3 DNA: TGTGCCAGTAGTATAGGTGGCGCCCGATCCTACAATGAGCAGTTCTTC. The rearrangement joins TRBV19 to TRBJ2-1; D is unclear. Trimming cost V 1 base and J 1 base, with 11 bases left between them. The CDR3 has 16 amino acids. The germline CDR1 and CDR2 sequences are LNHDA and SQIVND (reference sequence). Variable domain in full (rest from reference TRBV19 and TRBJ2-1): DGGITQSPKYLFRKEGQNVTLSCEQNLNHDAMYWYRQDPGQGLRLIYYSQIVNDFQKGDIAEGYSVSREKKESFPLTVTSAQKNPTAFYLCASSIGGARSYNEQFFGPGTRLTVL.

CDR3 sequence: CASSLGDGGETQYF. DNA for the CDR3: TGTGCCAGCTCCCTTGGAGACGGCGGGGAGACCCAGTACTTC. The rearrangement links TRBV18 to TRBJ2-5; the D gene is possibly TRBD2 (5 bases). V gave up 6 bases and J gave up 5 bases, with 16 bases separating them. This CDR3 contains 14 residues. Germline loops: CDR1 KGHSH, CDR2 LQKENI.

The gene calls are TRBV5-6 and TRBJ2-7; no reliable D call. This CDR3 has 14 residues. CDR1 and CDR2 (germline): SGHDT, YYEEEE. The V end was cut by 0 bases, the J end by 3 bases, with 10 bases between. The CDR3 nucleotides read TGTGCCAGCAGCTTGGGGGCGCGTATCTACGAGCAGTACTTC. Its protein is CASSLGARIYEQYF.